These 20 T cell receptor beta chains came from one sample sequenced in a study of regulatory T cells in long-lasting Graves disease. Investigators prepared the TCR beta libraries by applying iRepertoire HTBI primers and Arm-PCR of CDR3 regions. TCRdb passed the multiplex PCR reads through MiXCR, listing each CDR3 protein once. The repertoire holds about 620,000 distinct CDR3 sequences, with roughly 15% as singletons. The time point denotes: newly diagnosed GD, antithyroid drugs for less than 3 months. RNA extracted from PBMCs served as the sequencing template. The same sample was also used in a study of T cells in Graves' hyperthyroidism and ophthalmopathy.

The source was peripheral blood mononuclear cells (PBMCs), collected at new diagnosis, from a patient treated with antithyroid drugs. The receptor source for this set is a woman aged 25-40 years with Graves disease.

A few counts support this clonotype. The gene calls are TRBV28 and TRBJ1-4; D is ambiguous. Trimming removed 4 bases from V and 6 bases from J, with 15 bases in between. Germline V gene lookup returns CDR1 MDHEN and CDR2 SYDVKM. The CDR3 covers 15 residues. This CDR3 reads CASSSSLALDEKLFF. The DNA of the CDR3 is TGTGCCAGCAGTTCTAGCCTGGCGTTAGATGAAAAACTGTTTTTT.

At least ten counts were recorded for this clonotype. This rearrangement joins TRBV2 to TRBJ1-5; a possible D gene is TRBD1 (5 bases). CDR1 is SNHLY, CDR2 FYNNEI, per germline. Trimming pared 11 bases from V and 5 bases from J, leaving 16 bases between. There are 13 residues in the CDR3. The CDR3 DNA is TGTGCCCTAAGGGGAGGGGAGGATCAGCCCCAGCATTTT. Translating gives CALRGGEDQPQHF. The whole variable domain, remainder taken from reference TRBV2 and TRBJ1-5, is EPEVTQTPSHQVTQMGQEVILRCVPISNHLYFYWYRQILGQKVEFLVSFYNNEISEKSEIFDDQFSVERPDGSNFTLKIRSTKLEDSAMYFCALRGGEDQPQHFGDGTRLSIL.

V and J are TRBV11-2 and TRBJ2-1, with D perhaps TRBD1 (6 bases). The CDR3 totals 15 residues. Germline lookup yields CDR1 SGHAT and CDR2 FQNNGV. The V gene lost 4 bases and the J gene lost 0 bases, with 10 bases spanning the gap. The CDR3 spells CASSSQGSSYNEQFF. The CDR3, as DNA: TGTGCCAGCAGCTCCCAGGGGAGCTCCTACAATGAGCAGTTCTTC.

CDR3 sequence: CASSLSPEIYGYTF. DNA of the CDR3: TGTGCCAGCAGTTTATCGCCAGAAATCTATGGCTACACCTTC. This sequence joins TRBV2 and TRBJ1-2; unclear D gene. This CDR3 contains 14 residues. V was pared by 5 bases and J by 4 bases, with 14 bases between. The germline gives CDR1 SNHLY, CDR2 FYNNEI.

This clonotype appeared many times. The gene calls are TRBV28 and TRBJ2-7; D remains ambiguous. The CDR3 loop spans 17 amino acids. Germline V CDR1 and CDR2: MDHEN, SYDVKM. V shed 7 bases and J shed 2 bases, with 24 bases lying between them. The CDR3 nucleotides are TGTGCCAGCACACCTTCCTGGGATAGCCTCTCCGCCTACGAGCAGTACTTC. Amino acid sequence: CASTPSWDSLSAYEQYF.

The chain carries TRBV7-8 and TRBJ2-5, with a possible D match to TRBD1 (8 bases). This CDR3 has 19 residues. Per the germline V gene, CDR1 is SGHVS and CDR2 is FQNEAQ. V lost 0 bases and J lost 3, with 23 bases in between. CDR3 DNA: TGTGCCAGCAGCTTAGCGGTGGTGGTCCGGACAGGGAGGGAAGAGACCCAGTACTTC. Encoded protein: CASSLAVVVRTGREETQYF.

This clonotype has just a few counts. This chain joins TRBV6-4 and TRBJ2-1; D uncertain. The CDR3 is 13 amino acids. Trimming cost V 6 bases and J 4 bases, with 10 bases left between them. Germline V gives CDR1 MRHNA, CDR2 SNTAGT. CDR3: CASRAVVYNEQFF. The CDR3 coding sequence is TGTGCCAGCAGGGCGGTAGTATACAATGAGCAGTTCTTC.

This clonotype was counted ten times or more. The chain carries TRBV30 and TRBJ1-1; D not certain. Per the germline V gene, CDR1 is GTSNPN and CDR2 is SVGIG (reference sequence). The CDR3 is 13 amino acids. The V end lost 3 bases, the J end lost 0 bases, and 8 bases lay between the germline ends. CDR3 sequence: CAWRQQMNTEAFF. The CDR3 DNA is TGTGCCTGGAGACAACAGATGAACACTGAAGCTTTCTTT.

In this sample, this clonotype turned up many times. V gene TRBV2 combines with J gene TRBJ2-7; D is uncertain. The V end was cut by 5 bases, the J end by 5 bases, with 4 bases between. The CDR3 consists of 10 residues. The germline gives CDR1 SNHLY, CDR2 FYNNEI. This CDR3 is CASSSDEQYF. The CDR3 DNA follows: TGTGCCAGCAGTTCCGACGAGCAGTACTTC.

This clonotype was recorded at least ten times. The chain recombines TRBV7-3 with TRBJ1-1, with D perhaps TRBD1 (5 bases). The CDR3 sequence is 13 residues long. V gave up 6 bases and J gave up 4 bases, with 12 bases separating them. CDR1 is SGHTA, CDR2 FQGTGA, per germline. CDR3 region: CASSLREATEAFF. DNA for the CDR3: TGTGCCAGCAGTCTCAGGGAGGCCACTGAAGCTTTCTTT.

The table lists this clonotype with many counts. The rearrangement uses TRBV5-1 and TRBJ2-2; 8 bases match TRBD2. This CDR3 spans 16 amino acids. The germline V gene has CDR1 SGHRS and CDR2 YFSETQ. V was pared by 4 bases and J by 7 bases, with 12 bases of the junction left unmatched. CDR3 coding DNA: TGCGCCAGCAGCAAGGGGACTAGTTCTCGGAGCGGGGAGCTGTTTTTT. This translates into CASSKGTSSRSGELFF.

Ten or more counts support this clonotype. J is TRBJ2-3 and V is TRBV7-2; D may be TRBD2 (7 bases). The V end lost 3 bases, the J end lost 6 bases, and 19 bases lay between the germline ends. Germline CDR1 and CDR2: SGHTA and FQGNSA. The CDR3 consists of 16 residues. The CDR3 reads CASSFSQRGHDDTQYF. The CDR3 bases are TGTGCCAGCAGCTTCTCCCAGCGGGGACACGATGATACGCAGTATTTT. Variable domain in full (rest from reference TRBV7-2 and TRBJ2-3): GAGVSQSPSNKVTEKGKDVELRCDPISGHTALYWYRQSLGQGLEFLIYFQGNSAPDKSGLPSDRFSAERTGGSVSTLTIQRTQQEDSAVYLCASSFSQRGHDDTQYFGPGTRLTVL.

In this sample, this clonotype turned up many times. The chain couples TRBV15 to TRBJ2-3; 11 nucleotides agree with TRBD2. J was trimmed by 4 bases and V by 1 base; bases with no gene match: 4. Looked up from germline, CDR1 is LNHNV and CDR2 is YYDKDF (reference sequence). The CDR3 totals 16 residues. The CDR3 is CATSRVIAGGPDTQYF. The CDR3 DNA reads as TGTGCCACCAGCAGAGTGATAGCGGGAGGGCCAGATACGCAGTATTTT.

CDR3 DNA sequence: TGTGCCAGCAGCGTAGCGGCAGGAAGGGTGAACACTGAAGCTTTCTTT. It is translated as CASSVAAGRVNTEAFF. The chain combines TRBV9 with TRBJ1-1; D not resolved. Germline V lookup: CDR1 SGDLS, CDR2 YYNGEE. Trimming removed 0 bases at V and 0 bases at J, with 12 bases between. There are 16 residues in the CDR3.

This clonotype appeared many times. V usage is TRBV19 and J usage is TRBJ2-7; 8 nucleotides agree with TRBD2. The germline V gene encodes CDR1 LNHDA and CDR2 SQIVND (reference sequence). With 9 bases clipped from V and 0 bases from J, the junction kept 4 bases outside the gene matches. CDR3 length: 13 residues. The CDR3 coding sequence is TGTGCCAGGGATAGCGGGACCTCCTACGAGCAGTACTTC. Amino acid sequence: CARDSGTSYEQYF. Full variable domain (rest looked up from reference TRBV19 and TRBJ2-7): DGGITQSPKYLFRKEGQNVTLSCEQNLNHDAMYWYRQDPGQGLRLIYYSQIVNDFQKGDIAEGYSVSREKKESFPLTVTSAQKNPTAFYLCARDSGTSYEQYFGPGTRLTVT.

The rearrangement joins TRBV12-3 or TRBV12-4 to TRBJ2-2; no clear D. CDR3 length: 12 residues. V was pared by 6 bases and J by 6 bases, with 8 bases between. The CDR3: CASRFYAGELFF. CDR3 DNA: TGTGCCAGCAGATTTTACGCCGGGGAGCTGTTTTTT.

In its sample, this clonotype was seen many times. This chain connects TRBV28 to TRBJ1-2, with 10 positions matching TRBD1. J was trimmed by 5 bases and V by 7 bases; bases with no gene match: 4. Looked up from germline, CDR1 is MDHEN and CDR2 is SYDVKM. CDR3 length: 13 amino acids. CDR3 residues: CASTQGQGYGYTF. The CDR3 DNA follows: TGTGCCAGCACACAGGGACAGGGGTATGGCTACACCTTC.

The chain links TRBV19 to TRBJ1-3; D might be TRBD1 (6 bases). Between the trimmed V and J ends, which lost 9 bases and 4 bases, there was a span of 13 bases. Germline V gives CDR1 LNHDA, CDR2 SQIVND (reference sequence). This CDR3 has 13 amino acids. The DNA of the CDR3 is TGTGCCAGCCCAACAGGGAACGGAAACACCATATATTTT. Residues: CASPTGNGNTIYF.

In this sample, this clonotype turned up a few times. The junction departs from germline at one end; a sequencing error may be responsible. The chain is built from TRBV29-1 and TRBJ2-3; D might be TRBD2 (5 bases). The CDR3 has 12 residues. Looked up from germline, CDR1 is SQVTM and CDR2 is ANQGSEA. The CDR3 DNA is TGCAGCGTCAAAGGAGGCGCAGATGCGCAGTATTTT. Translating gives CSVKGGADAQYF.

CDR3 DNA: TGTGCCATCAGGTCCTCGACCGGGACAGGGATGCGGTACGAGCAGTACTTC. This codes for CAIRSSTGTGMRYEQYF. The J gene is TRBJ2-7, the V gene TRBV10-3, with 9 positions matching TRBD1. CDR3 length: 17 amino acids. The V gene end was trimmed by 6 bases and the J gene end by 4 bases; junction bases not matched to a gene: 16. Germline CDR1 and CDR2: ENHRY and SYGVKD.